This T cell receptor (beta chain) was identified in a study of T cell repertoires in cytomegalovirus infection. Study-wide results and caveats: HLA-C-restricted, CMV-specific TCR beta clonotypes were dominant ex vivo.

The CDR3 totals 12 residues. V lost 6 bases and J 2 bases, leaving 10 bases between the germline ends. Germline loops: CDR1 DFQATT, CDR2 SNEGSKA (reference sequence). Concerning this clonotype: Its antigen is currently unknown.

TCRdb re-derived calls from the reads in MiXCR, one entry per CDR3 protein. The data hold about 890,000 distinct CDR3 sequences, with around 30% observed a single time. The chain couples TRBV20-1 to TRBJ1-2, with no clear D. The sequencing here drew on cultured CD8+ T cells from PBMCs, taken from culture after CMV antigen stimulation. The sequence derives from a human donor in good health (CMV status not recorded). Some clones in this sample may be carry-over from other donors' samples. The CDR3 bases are TGCAGTGCGCCGACAACGAACTATGGCTACACCTTC. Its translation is CSAPTTNYGYTF.